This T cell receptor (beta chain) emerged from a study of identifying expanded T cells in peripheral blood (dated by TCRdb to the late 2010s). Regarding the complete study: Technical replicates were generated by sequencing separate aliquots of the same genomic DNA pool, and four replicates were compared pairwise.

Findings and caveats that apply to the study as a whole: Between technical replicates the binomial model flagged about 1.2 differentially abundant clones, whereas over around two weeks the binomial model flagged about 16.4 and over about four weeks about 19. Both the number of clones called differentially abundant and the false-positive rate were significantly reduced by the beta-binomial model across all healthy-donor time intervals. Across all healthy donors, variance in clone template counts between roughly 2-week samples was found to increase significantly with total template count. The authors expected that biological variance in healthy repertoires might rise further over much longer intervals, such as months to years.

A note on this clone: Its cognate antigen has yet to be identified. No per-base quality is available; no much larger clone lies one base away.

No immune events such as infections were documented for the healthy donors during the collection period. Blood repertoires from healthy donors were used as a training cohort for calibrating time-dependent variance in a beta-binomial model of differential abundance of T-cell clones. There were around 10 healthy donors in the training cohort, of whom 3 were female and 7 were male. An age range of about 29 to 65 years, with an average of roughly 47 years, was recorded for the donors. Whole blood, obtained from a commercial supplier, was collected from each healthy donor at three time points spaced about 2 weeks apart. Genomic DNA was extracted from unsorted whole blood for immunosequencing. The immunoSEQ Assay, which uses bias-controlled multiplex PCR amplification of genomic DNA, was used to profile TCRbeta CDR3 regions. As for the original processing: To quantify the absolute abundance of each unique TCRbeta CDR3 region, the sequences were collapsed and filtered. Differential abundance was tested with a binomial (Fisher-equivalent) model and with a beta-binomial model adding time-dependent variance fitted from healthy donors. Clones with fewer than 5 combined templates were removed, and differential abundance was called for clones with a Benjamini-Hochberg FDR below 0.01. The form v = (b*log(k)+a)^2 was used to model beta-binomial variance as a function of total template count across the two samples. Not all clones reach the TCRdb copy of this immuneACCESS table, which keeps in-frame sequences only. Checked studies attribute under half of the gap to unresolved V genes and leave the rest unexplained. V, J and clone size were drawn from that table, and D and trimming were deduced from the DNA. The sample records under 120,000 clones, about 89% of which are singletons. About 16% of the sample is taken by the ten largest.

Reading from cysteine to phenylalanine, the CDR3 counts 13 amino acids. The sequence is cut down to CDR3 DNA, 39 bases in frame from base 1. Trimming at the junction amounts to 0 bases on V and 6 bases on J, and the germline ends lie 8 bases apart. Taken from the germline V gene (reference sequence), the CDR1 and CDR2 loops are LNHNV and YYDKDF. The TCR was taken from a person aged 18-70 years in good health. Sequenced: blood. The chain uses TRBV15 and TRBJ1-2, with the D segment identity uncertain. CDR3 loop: CATSREGFNGYTF. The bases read TGTGCCACCAGCAGAGAAGGGTTTAATGGCTACACCTTC.